The 23 T cell receptor beta chains below come from one sample, sequenced in a study of early stage breast cancer tumors. The method was immunoSEQ multiplex PCR; TCRdb's version includes in-frame clones alone and lacks a portion of them. The repertoire holds 45,000 to 60,000 clones, with 83% as singletons. The material sequenced was blood. These receptors originate from a person aged 45-60 years with breast cancer.

CDR3 sequence: CASSHREVETQYF. CDR3 DNA: TGTGCCAGCAGTCACAGGGAGGTGGAGACCCAGTACTTC. The J gene is TRBJ2-5, the V gene TRBV6-5, with D perhaps being TRBD1 or TRBD2 (6 bases each). V shed 5 bases and J shed 5 bases, with 12 bases lying between them. Germline V gene data show CDR1 as MNHEY and CDR2 as SVGAGI. This CDR3 is 13 amino acids long.

V usage is TRBV10-1 and J usage is TRBJ2-1; the match to TRBD2 covers 8 bases. V gave up 0 bases and J gave up 4 bases; unmatched junction bases: 2. Germline loops: CDR1 WNHNN, CDR2 SYGVQD (reference sequence). The CDR3 extends over 15 amino acids. The CDR3 DNA reads as TGCGCCAGCAGTGAGTCTGCGGGGGGATACAATGAGCAGTTCTTC. This translates into CASSESAGGYNEQFF.

The chain combines TRBV2 with TRBJ1-6; 10 bases are a match to TRBD1. V lost 5 bases and J lost 10; bases outside the gene matches: 5. The CDR3 runs 14 residues. Per the germline V gene, CDR1 is SNHLY and CDR2 is FYNNEI. CDR3 nucleotides: TGTGCCAGCAGTCCCCGGGACAGGGGCTCACCCCTCCACTTT. Amino acids: CASSPRDRGSPLHF. The entire variable domain, with the rest obtained from reference TRBV2 and TRBJ1-6, is as follows: EPEVTQTPSHQVTQMGQEVILRCVPISNHLYFYWYRQILGQKVEFLVSFYNNEISEKSEIFDDQFSVERPDGSNFTLKIRSTKLEDSAMYFCASSPRDRGSPLHFGNGTRLTVT.

The V gene is TRBV19, the J gene TRBJ2-3; D gene unclear. Trimming cost V 3 bases and J 1 base, with 8 bases left between them. This CDR3 contains 14 residues. Germline CDR1 and CDR2: LNHDA and SQIVND (reference sequence). The CDR3, as DNA: TGTGCCAGTAGTATGCTGGACCGCACAGATACGCAGTATTTT. This sequence encodes CASSMLDRTDTQYF.

The chain employs TRBV28 and TRBJ1-2; no clear D gene. There are 13 residues in the CDR3. CDR1 is MDHEN, CDR2 SYDVKM, per germline. With 9 bases removed from V and 0 bases from J, the gap between germline ends came to 11 bases. CDR3: CASMTYTNYGYTF. CDR3 nucleotide sequence: TGTGCCAGTATGACCTATACTAACTATGGCTACACCTTC.

This chain connects TRBV6-5 to TRBJ1-5; a weak D match, TRBD1 (5 bases). CDR1 is MNHEY, CDR2 SVGAGI, per germline. Trimming removed 0 bases from V and 9 bases from J, with 9 bases in between. The CDR3 has 13 residues. CDR3 nucleotides: TGTGCCAGCAGTTACTCACGACAGCTGCCCCAGCATTTT. Translated, it gives CASSYSRQLPQHF.

This chain uses TRBV6-6 with TRBJ2-7; 7 bases agree with TRBD1. CDR1 and CDR2 from the germline V gene are MNHNY and SVGAGI (reference sequence). CDR3 length: 13 amino acids. J gave up 2 bases and V 10 bases, and 8 bases lay outside the gene matches. The CDR3: CATFGTVAYEQYF. CDR3 DNA: TGTGCCACCTTCGGGACAGTCGCCTACGAGCAGTACTTC.

The rearrangement links TRBV30 to TRBJ1-5; TRBD1 matches 7 bases. Germline CDR1 GTSNPN, CDR2 SVGIG (reference sequence). The CDR3 length is 13 residues. V lost 2 bases, J lost 5 bases, and 3 bases stayed unmatched. DNA of the CDR3: TGTGCCTGGAGTAACAGGGGCGATCAGCCCCAGCATTTT. Protein: CAWSNRGDQPQHF.

The J gene is TRBJ1-1, the V gene TRBV27; D unclear. Germline V gives CDR1 MNHEY, CDR2 SMNVEV (reference sequence). V lost 3 bases and J lost 4, with 9 bases in between. The CDR3 sequence is 13 residues long. CDR3 loop: CASSLTRVTEAFF. The CDR3 DNA reads TGTGCCAGCAGTTTGACAAGGGTCACTGAAGCTTTCTTT.

This clone was observed once. This chain connects TRBV4-3 to TRBJ1-3; D is ambiguous. The germline V and J ends were trimmed by 1 base and 4 bases, with 11 bases remaining between them. CDR1 LGHNA and CDR2 YSLEER come from the germline V gene. The length of the CDR3 is 15 residues. The chain's CDR3 is CASSQALTRGNTIYF. As DNA, the CDR3 is TGCGCCAGCAGCCAAGCACTCACTAGAGGAAACACCATATATTTT.

The CDR3, as DNA: TGCGCCAGCAGGACTAGCGGGAGAGAGGTGTTGTACGAGCAGTACTTC. This encodes CASRTSGREVLYEQYF. The chain links TRBV23-1 to TRBJ2-7; 12 nucleotides agree with TRBD2. TRBV23-1 carries the ORF label, with uncertain function. Trimming took 6 bases from V and 4 from J; bases not matched to a gene: 10. The CDR3 runs 16 residues.

The rearrangement joins TRBV6-5 to TRBJ2-7; 9 positions agree with TRBD1. Germline V gene lookup returns CDR1 MNHEY and CDR2 SVGAGI. V lost 6 bases to trimming and J lost 4 bases; unmatched junction nucleotides: 10. The CDR3 runs to 15 residues. In DNA form, the CDR3 reads TGTGCCAGCAGGCCCCGGGGGACAGGGATTTACGAGCAGTACTTC. Its translation is CASRPRGTGIYEQYF.

This clone was picked up a small number of times. The gene calls are TRBV14 and TRBJ1-6; 8 bases line up with TRBD1. Germline V gene lookup returns CDR1 SGHDN and CDR2 FVKESK. The junction had 9 bases not matched to a gene; V was cut back by 7 bases and J by 7 bases. This CDR3 region has 15 residues. The CDR3, as DNA: TGTGCCAGCAATTCTCAACAGGGGGAAAATTCACCCCTCCACTTT. Its translation: CASNSQQGENSPLHF.

The chain links TRBV6-6 to TRBJ1-5; D gene uncertain. This CDR3 spans 13 amino acids. V lost 5 bases to trimming and J lost 7 bases, with 12 bases between them. Germline loops: CDR1 MNHNY, CDR2 SVGAGI (reference sequence). The CDR3 spells CASSPHSRQPQHF. The CDR3 DNA follows: TGTGCCAGCAGTCCCCACTCAAGACAGCCCCAGCATTTT.

V is TRBV19 and J is TRBJ2-7; D tentatively reads TRBD1 or TRBD2 (5 bases each). The CDR3 length is 13 residues. In germline, CDR1 is LNHDA, CDR2 SQIVND (reference sequence). V lost 2 bases and J 3 bases, leaving 8 bases between the germline ends. This chain's CDR3 is CASSIQRGYEQYF. The CDR3 DNA sequence: TGTGCCAGTAGTATACAGAGGGGCTACGAGCAGTACTTC.

V and J are TRBV4-1 and TRBJ1-5, with 9 bases that match TRBD1. The CDR3 has 15 amino acids. Trimming at V came to 2 bases and at J to 7 bases, leaving 6 bases not matched to a gene. Germline V CDR1 and CDR2: MGHRA, YSYEKL. This CDR3 is CASSQSDRGWQPQHF. The CDR3 DNA is TGCGCCAGCAGCCAATCCGACAGGGGGTGGCAGCCCCAGCATTTT.

The chain links TRBV5-6 to TRBJ2-3; D gene ambiguous. This CDR3 spans 14 amino acids. Between the trimmed V and J ends, which lost 0 bases and 2 bases, there was a span of 7 bases. Germline CDR1 reads SGHDT; CDR2 reads YYEEEE. CDR3 bases: TGTGCCAGCAGCTTGGATCTAGTCACAGATACGCAGTATTTT. Protein product: CASSLDLVTDTQYF.

CDR3 loop: CASSDGQGGSPLHF. The CDR3, as DNA: TGTGCCAGCAGTGATGGGCAGGGGGGTTCACCCCTCCACTTT. V is TRBV6-1 and J is TRBJ1-6, with TRBD1 identical over 7 bases. This CDR3 is 14 amino acids long. Germline trimming cut 3 bases from V and 9 bases from J; bases unmatched to any gene: 5. Germline values: CDR1 MNHNS, CDR2 SASEGT.

This clone was seen only once. The J gene is TRBJ2-1, the V gene TRBV5-1; D not resolved. Trimming left V 0 bases short and J 10 bases short, with 5 bases between. The CDR3 runs to 11 residues. The germline V gene encodes CDR1 SGHRS and CDR2 YFSETQ. The CDR3 nucleotides are TGCGCCAGCAGCTTGGTACGGGAGCAGTTCTTC. This codes for CASSLVREQFF.

The CDR3 bases are TGTGCCAGCAGCGTAGCGGAGGGGACGCAGTATTTT. Translated: CASSVAEGTQYF. The gene calls are TRBV9 and TRBJ2-3; D may be TRBD2 (6 bases). The germline CDR1 and CDR2 sequences are SGDLS and YYNGEE. The CDR3 spans 12 residues. V was shortened by 0 bases and J by 9 bases, with 8 bases between the two germline ends.

This clone was recorded a few times. The chain carries TRBV13 and TRBJ1-1, with D maybe TRBD1 (6 bases). CDR1 is PRHDT, CDR2 FYEKMQ, per germline (reference sequence). The germline V and J ends were trimmed by 2 bases and 4 bases, with 14 bases remaining between them. The CDR3 is made up of 15 amino acids. CDR3 in DNA: TGTGCCAGCAGCTTATTAGACAGGTCGGGCACTGAAGCTTTCTTT. It specifies CASSLLDRSGTEAFF.

V is TRBV2 and J is TRBJ2-7; 9 bases map to TRBD1. CDR3 length equals 13 residues. The V gene's germline CDR1 is SNHLY and CDR2 FYNNEI. V gave up 10 bases and J gave up 7 bases; unmatched junction bases: 11. CDR3: CATLLGQGREQYF. The CDR3 coding sequence is TGTGCCACCCTACTGGGACAGGGCCGGGAGCAGTACTTC.

To note about this clone: Germline and junction disagree at one end, which may indicate a read error. The chain uses TRBV7-7 and TRBJ2-2; the D is unclear. The CDR3 spans 14 residues. Germline-derived CDR1 and CDR2 are SSHAT and FNYEAQ (reference sequence). CDR3 region: CASSLDISTGELFF. CDR3 DNA sequence: TGTGCTAGCAGCTTAGATATCAGTACCGGGGAGCTGTTTTTT.